One and the same sample provided the 12 T cell receptor beta chains below, sequenced in a study of CD8 T cells in Susac syndrome. RNA totalling roughly 0.5 to 1 ug underwent reverse transcription with random hexamers. TCRdb analysed the immunoSEQ multiplex PCR reads with MiXCR anew, one entry per CDR3 protein. The table lists tens of thousands of distinct CDR3 sequences, 93% of them singletons. Sequenced input: CD8+ T cells from PBMCs. The receptors originated from a human donor with Susac syndrome.

For the CDR3, the DNA is TGTGCCAGCAGCCTCACAATGGACCCAAGGATCACTGAAGCTTTCTTT. This translates into CASSLTMDPRITEAFF. The J gene is TRBJ1-1, the V gene TRBV3-1; the D is unclear. Per the germline V gene, CDR1 is LGHDT and CDR2 is YNNKEL (reference sequence). V shed 4 bases and J shed 4 bases, with 19 bases lying between them. The CDR3 is 16 residues long.

The chain recombines TRBV27 with TRBJ2-7, with TRBD1 identical over 10 bases. CDR1 and CDR2 from the germline V gene are MNHEY and SMNVEV (reference sequence). The CDR3 is 14 residues long. V lost 6 bases, J lost 3 bases, and 5 bases stayed unmatched. CDR3 coding DNA: TGTGCCAGCAGCGCGGGACAGGGGAACTACGAGCAGTACTTC. Translation gives CASSAGQGNYEQYF.

The V call is TRBV6-4, the J call TRBJ1-2; D is uncertain. Germline CDR1 MRHNA, CDR2 SNTAGT. Trimming removed 6 bases from V and 0 bases from J, with 8 bases in between. The CDR3 has 13 residues. CDR3 loop: CASRGPPNYGYTF. The CDR3 coding sequence is TGTGCCAGCAGGGGCCCGCCTAACTATGGCTACACCTTC.

This chain connects TRBV4-1 to TRBJ2-7; perhaps TRBD2 as D (6 bases). The germline gives CDR1 MGHRA, CDR2 YSYEKL. The germline V and J ends were trimmed by 1 base and 4 bases, with 11 bases remaining between them. The CDR3 totals 14 residues. The CDR3 DNA reads as TGCGCCAGCAGCCAAGTCGGGGGTTTATACGAGCAGTACTTC. It translates to CASSQVGGLYEQYF.

This clonotype is a singleton in its sample. The chain carries TRBV11-2 and TRBJ1-4; D is unclear. Germline V lookup: CDR1 SGHAT, CDR2 FQNNGV. V was trimmed by 5 bases and J by 3 bases, leaving 10 bases between them. The CDR3 runs to 14 residues. The CDR3 loop is CASSVRGANEKLFF. The CDR3 bases are TGTGCCAGCAGCGTCCGGGGTGCTAATGAAAAACTGTTTTTT.

The chain recombines TRBV23-1 with TRBJ1-2, with a possible D match to TRBD1 (6 bases). TRBV23-1 is given ORF status, its function remaining uncertain. The CDR3 has 14 residues. The V gene lost 7 bases and the J gene lost 0 bases, with 12 bases spanning the gap. The CDR3 DNA sequence: TGCGCCAGCACTACAGGGCTCACTAACTATGGCTACACCTTC. Protein sequence: CASTTGLTNYGYTF.

This clonotype was observed a single time. The chain uses TRBV7-2 and TRBJ2-7, with 7 bases matching TRBD2. Germline V lookup: CDR1 SGHTA, CDR2 FQGNSA. The trim removed 4 bases at V and 0 bases at J, leaving 9 bases unmatched. The CDR3 extends over 16 amino acids. CDR3 sequence reads: CASSSRLAASSYEQYF. DNA for the CDR3: TGTGCCAGCAGCTCCCGACTAGCAGCTAGCTCCTACGAGCAGTACTTC.

The rearrangement joins TRBV7-9 to TRBJ1-2, with TRBD1 matching over 7 bases. CDR3 length equals 14 residues. Trimming at V came to 1 base and at J to 8 bases, leaving 7 bases not matched to a gene. The germline V gene encodes CDR1 SEHNR and CDR2 FQNEAQ (reference sequence). This CDR3 is CASSLDRGTEGYTF. CDR3 nucleotides: TGTGCCAGCAGCTTAGACCGAGGGACAGAGGGCTACACCTTC.

CDR3 region: CASSPLGSFHEQYF. CDR3 coding DNA: TGTGCCAGCAGCCCATTGGGCAGCTTCCACGAGCAGTACTTC. The V gene is TRBV11-2, the J gene TRBJ2-7, with unresolved D. The CDR3 consists of 14 residues. Germline V gives CDR1 SGHAT, CDR2 FQNNGV. The V and J ends lost 5 bases and 5 bases respectively, with 16 bases between them.

This chain joins TRBV29-1 and TRBJ2-7, with 7 bases identical to TRBD2. CDR1 is SQVTM and CDR2 is ANQGSEA in the germline V gene. J lost 3 bases, V lost 7 bases, and 6 bases had no gene match. The CDR3 runs 12 residues. The CDR3 bases are TGCAGCGCTAGCGGTTTAGGCTACGAGCAGTACTTC. This translates into CSASGLGYEQYF.

The gene calls are TRBV27 and TRBJ1-2, with D hard to call. This CDR3 is built from 14 residues. Trimming pared 5 bases from V and 4 bases from J, leaving 14 bases between. Germline assignment: CDR1 MNHEY and CDR2 SMNVEV (reference sequence). CDR3 coding DNA: TGTGCCAGCAGTCTAAAAGGGTCGGGCTATGGCTACACCTTC. Its protein is CASSLKGSGYGYTF.

This chain joins TRBV25-1 and TRBJ2-7; D is possibly TRBD2 (5 bases). Germline-derived CDR1 and CDR2 are MGHDK and SYGVNS. Trimming took off 1 base at V and 2 bases at J, with 9 bases between the two ends. The CDR3 has 14 amino acids. CDR3 loop: CASSESGVPYEQYF. The DNA for the CDR3 is TGTGCCAGCAGTGAATCCGGGGTTCCCTACGAGCAGTACTTC.